This is a list of T cell receptor beta chains from one sample in a study of PD-L1 blockade in urothelial cancer. The data were produced by immunoSEQ multiplex PCR, yet TCRdb's version contains in-frame clones alone and is incomplete. The sample shows around 100,000 clones, about 85% of them seen only once. Specimen: PBMCs, collected around atezolizumab (anti-PD-L1) treatment. The source is a man aged 45-60 years with urothelial cancer. Both conserved end residues are part of each CDR3.

>TRBJ2-3|TRBV7-2
CASSPWASGKSDTQYF
>TRBJ2-3|TRBV19
CASSPPGTSGRGQYF
>TRBJ2-7|TRBV28
CASSLGRARDEQYF
>TRBJ2-4|TRBV19
CASSISQGPNIQYF
>TRBJ2-2|TRBV9
CASSAGLAGSTGELFF
>TRBJ2-7|TRBV5-4
CASSLAGDRGYEQYF
>TRBJ2-7|TRBV4-2
CASSQDGRTYEQYF
>TRBJ2-2|TRBV27
CASRTGTSGVNTGELFF
>TRBJ1-1|TRBV30
CAWSAFTANPGAFF
>TRBJ2-6|TRBV9
CASGANSGANVLTF
>TRBJ2-1|TRBV7-6
CASSSLTSGSYNEQFF
>TRBJ2-1|TRBV20-1
CSVLVTEQFF
>TRBJ2-7|TRBV4-1
CASSQGDLLAGFPYEQYF
>TRBJ2-7|TRBV5-1
CASSLIVGGEQYF
>TRBJ1-2|TRBV28
CASTLGSGGVYGYTF
>TRBJ2-3|TRBV27
CASSLEGGYTDTQYF
>TRBJ2-1|TRBV27
CASSSRAGALNEQFF
>TRBJ1-1|TRBV6-1
CASSESPGGLTEAFF
>TRBJ2-1|TRBV15
CATSRDGLAGGNEQFF
>TRBJ2-1|TRBV28
CASSWGGGEQFF
>TRBJ2-7|TRBV10-3
CAISDGGTGLPYEQYF
>TRBJ2-2|TRBV27
CASSFILASGSTGELFF
>TRBJ2-7|TRBV11-2
CASSLLHEQYF
>TRBJ2-5|TRBV4-2
CASSQEVPPRQETQYF
>TRBJ1-2|TRBV4-2
CASSQDGTANYGYTF
>TRBJ1-2|TRBV6-5
CATRGAFDYGYTF
>TRBJ2-3|TRBV6-1
CASSEDVVAGLTTDTQYF
>TRBJ1-5|TRBV28
CASSSPTGGGQPQHF
>TRBJ1-1|TRBV9
CASSVEGAIGTAEAFF
>TRBJ2-3|TRBV19
CASSETSGRSDTQYF
>TRBJ2-7|TRBV7-6
CASSSGTAGHYEQYF
>TRBJ1-6|TRBV27
CASSWRDRGFSPLHF
>TRBJ1-3|TRBV6-5
CASSLGGMLGNTIYF
>TRBJ2-5|TRBV2
CASSGAGFETQYF
>TRBJ2-1|TRBV6-1
CASSLLAGGEQFF
>TRBJ1-3|TRBV5-1
CASSDWGGAGNTIYF
>TRBJ1-2|TRBV19
CASSISQDRQYGYTF
>TRBJ2-6|TRBV30
CAWSARQGELSGANVLTF
>TRBJ2-2|TRBV9
CASSVGTPNTGELFF
>TRBJ2-1|TRBV5-6
CASSFTDNEQFF
>TRBJ1-4|TRBV7-8
CASSLVQGGGDDEKLFF